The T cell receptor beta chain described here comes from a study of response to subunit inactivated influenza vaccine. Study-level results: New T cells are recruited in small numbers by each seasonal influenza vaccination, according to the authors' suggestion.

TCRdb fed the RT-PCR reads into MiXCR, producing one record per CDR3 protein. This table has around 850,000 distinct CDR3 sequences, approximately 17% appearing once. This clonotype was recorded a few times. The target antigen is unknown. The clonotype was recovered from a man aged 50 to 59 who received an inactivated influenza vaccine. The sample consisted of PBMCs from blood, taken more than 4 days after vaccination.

DNA for the CDR3: TGTGCCAGCAGCCAAGGGCAGGGACTAATTCAGTACTTC. Its translation is CASSQGQGLIQYF. The chain links TRBV7-3 to TRBJ2-4, with TRBD2 identical over 7 bases. J gave up 10 bases and V 5 bases, and 8 bases lay outside the gene matches. CDR3 length: 13 residues. From germline, CDR1 is SGHTA and CDR2 FQGTGA. The entire variable domain, with the rest obtained from reference TRBV7-3 and TRBJ2-4, is as follows: GAGVSQTPSNKVTEKGKYVELRCDPISGHTALYWYRQSLGQGPEFLIYFQGTGAADDSGLPNDRFFAVRPEGSVSTLKIQRTERGDSAVYLCASSQGQGLIQYFGAGTRLSVL.